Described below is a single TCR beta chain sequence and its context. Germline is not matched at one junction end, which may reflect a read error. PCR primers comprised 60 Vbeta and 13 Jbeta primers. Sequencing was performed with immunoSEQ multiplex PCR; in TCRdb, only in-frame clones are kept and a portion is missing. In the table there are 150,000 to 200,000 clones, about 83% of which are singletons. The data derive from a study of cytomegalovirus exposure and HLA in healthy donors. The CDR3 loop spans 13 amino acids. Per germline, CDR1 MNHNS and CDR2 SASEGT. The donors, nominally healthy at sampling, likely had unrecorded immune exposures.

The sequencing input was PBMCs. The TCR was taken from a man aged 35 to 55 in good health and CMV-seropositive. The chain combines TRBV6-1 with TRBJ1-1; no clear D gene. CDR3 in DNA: TGTGCCAGCAGTAAGGAGGTGAATACTGAAGCTTTCTTT. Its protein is CASSKEVNTEAFF.